Given below is one T cell receptor beta chain in context. The target of this receptor is not known. Base quality data are lacking; no much larger clone is found one base away. Patients with uncontrolled infections, other autoimmune diseases, pregnancy or lactation were excluded. Diagnoses were based on clinical symptoms, serum thyroxine and TRAb, thyroid ultrasound and orbital computed tomography. Total RNA was extracted with Trizol reagent, and quality was checked on an Agilent 2100 Bioanalyzer. Amplification of TCR beta CDR3 regions was carried out from RNA transcripts. A first-round RT-PCR of the TCR CDR3 used the HTBI primer set with the Qiagen OneStep RT-PCR kit. Libraries were constructed in a second round of multiplex PCR, after which size selection and purification were carried out. Sequencing of the libraries was done on an Illumina HiSeq2000 using paired-end 100 bp reads. Per the source publication's procedure: SOAPnuke was used to process the raw data, throwing out any read that contained adapters or uncalled bases, had a mean Phred below 15, or lacked an exact constant-primer or identifier match. High-quality paired reads were merged using COPE v1.2.5, and each unique nucleotide sequence was defined as a clonotype. MiTCR v1.1 was used to align clonotypes to the IMGT TRBV, TRBD and TRBJ reference segments. Analysis was restricted to V-J combinations with a frequency above 0.0001, which covered roughly 99% of repertoires. The TCS score was defined as the ratio of F50 (clonal expansion) to E x V (chaos), calculated using BLOSUM62-based TCRdist between CDR3 peptides within each V-J. Welch's t-statistics and random forest reduced around 520 V-J features to 10 to 15, which were used in a naive Bayes classifier (R e1071). The similarity between thyroid and blood repertoires was quantified using the Morisita-Horn index. TCRdb reworked the public reads: Q25 trimming with fastp, MiXCR clone assembly, productive beta chains retained. Identical CDR3 proteins give one entry, which carries the most common genes and DNA. These V and J calls rely on TCRdb rather than the paper's analysis. The sample records 550,000 to 700,000 distinct CDR3 sequences, roughly 50% of which are singletons. The top ten clones comprise over 15% of the sample.

These data originate in a study of T cells in Graves' hyperthyroidism and ophthalmopathy (dated by TCRdb to the late 2010s). Broadly, across the study: TCR V-J signatures able to tell the groups apart were searched for in a discovery cohort of 100 patients, of whom over 40 had Graves' ophthalmopathy and about 60 had stable Graves' hyperthyroidism. Prospective prediction of ophthalmopathy was tested in an independent validation cohort of approximately 19 hyperthyroidism patients and 15 to 17 patients who later progressed to ophthalmopathy. The 75 to 100 discovery patients were randomly split 7:3 into training and test sets. The study also compared thyroid tissue and blood T-cell repertoires from a handful of Graves' hyperthyroidism patients. After sampling, hyperthyroidism patients received methimazole starting at 30 mg daily, and ophthalmopathy patients received high-dose intravenous methylprednisolone. TCR Vbeta CDR3 sequencing of 130 to 150 peripheral blood samples (43 ophthalmopathy, about 80 hyperthyroidism and roughly 17 progressor patients) is reported in the paper. Summary of the overall study and its limitations: In validation, the model predicted progression to ophthalmopathy with 60% to 71% sensitivity and 72.22% specificity, a median of about six months before onset. Most expanded thyroid clonotypes (frequency above 0.001) were also detected in blood, a finding suggesting that blood repertoires may reflect thyroid immune responses. Ophthalmopathy was separated from stable hyperthyroidism by a 13 V-J signature model, with over 85% sensitivity and approximately 84% specificity obtained in cross-validation and 80%/75% obtained in testing. No statistical method was used to fix the sample size in advance, and group allocation was not hidden from the investigators.

The germline V and J ends show losses of 1 base and 0 bases respectively, and no gene match explains 8 bases of the junction. CDR1 and CDR2 are read off the germline V gene (reference sequence) as SEHNR and FQNEAQ. The CDR3 sequence holds 17 residues, the cysteine and phenylalanine included. Only the CDR3 DNA stays, 51 bases, in frame from base 1. Recombination connected TRBV7-9 to TRBJ2-7; a stretch of 8 junction bases matches TRBD2. The sample comprised peripheral blood or thyroid tissue (not recorded which). This clonotype was obtained from an adult woman with Graves' disease, either hyperthyroidism or ophthalmopathy (not recorded which). The CDR3 loop reads CASSLGTGGPASYEQYF. Here is the DNA: TGTGCCAGCAGCTTAGGGACGGGAGGGCCGGCCTCCTACGAGCAGTACTTC. Beyond the CDR3, the reference TRBV7-9 and TRBJ2-7 genes provide the residues; the full variable domain reads: DTGVSQNPRHKITKRGQNVTFRCDPISEHNRLYWYRQTLGQGPEFLTYFQNEAQLEKSRLLSDRFSAERPKGSFSTLEIQRTEQGDSAMYLCASSLGTGGPASYEQYFGPGTRLTVT.